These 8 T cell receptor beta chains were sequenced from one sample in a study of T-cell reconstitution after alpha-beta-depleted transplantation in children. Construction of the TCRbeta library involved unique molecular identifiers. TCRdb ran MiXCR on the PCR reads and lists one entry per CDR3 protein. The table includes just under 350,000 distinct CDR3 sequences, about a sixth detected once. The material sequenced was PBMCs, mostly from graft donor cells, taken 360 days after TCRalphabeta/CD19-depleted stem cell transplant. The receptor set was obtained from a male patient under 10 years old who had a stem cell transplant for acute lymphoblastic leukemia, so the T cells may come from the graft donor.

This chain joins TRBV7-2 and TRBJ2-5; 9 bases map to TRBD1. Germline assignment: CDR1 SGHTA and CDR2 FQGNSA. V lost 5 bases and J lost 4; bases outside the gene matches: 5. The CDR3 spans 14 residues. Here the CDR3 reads CASSPGQGSETQYF. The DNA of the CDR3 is TGTGCCAGCAGCCCAGGACAGGGGTCAGAGACCCAGTACTTC.

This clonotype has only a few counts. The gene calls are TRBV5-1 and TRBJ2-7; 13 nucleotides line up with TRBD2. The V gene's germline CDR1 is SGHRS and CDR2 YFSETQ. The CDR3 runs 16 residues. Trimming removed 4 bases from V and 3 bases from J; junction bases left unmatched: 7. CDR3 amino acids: CASSAAGTSGVYEQYF. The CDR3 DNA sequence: TGCGCCAGCAGCGCCGCCGGGACTAGCGGGGTCTACGAGCAGTACTTC.

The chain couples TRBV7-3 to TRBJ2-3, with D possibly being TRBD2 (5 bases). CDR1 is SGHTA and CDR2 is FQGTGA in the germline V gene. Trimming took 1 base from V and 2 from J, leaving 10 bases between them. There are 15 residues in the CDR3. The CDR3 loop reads CASSLSGLYTDTQYF. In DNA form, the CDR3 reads TGTGCCAGCAGCTTAAGCGGGTTGTACACAGATACGCAGTATTTT. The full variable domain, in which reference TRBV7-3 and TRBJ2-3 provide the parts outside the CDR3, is GAGVSQTPSNKVTEKGKYVELRCDPISGHTALYWYRQSLGQGPEFLIYFQGTGAADDSGLPNDRFFAVRPEGSVSTLKIQRTERGDSAVYLCASSLSGLYTDTQYFGPGTRLTVL.

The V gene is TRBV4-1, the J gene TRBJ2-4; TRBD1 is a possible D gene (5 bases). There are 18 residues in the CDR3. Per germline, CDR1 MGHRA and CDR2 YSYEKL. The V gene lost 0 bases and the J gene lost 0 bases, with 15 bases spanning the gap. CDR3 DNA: TGCGCCAGCAGCCAAGATCGCACAGGAAACCTAGCCAAAAACATTCAGTACTTC. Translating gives CASSQDRTGNLAKNIQYF.

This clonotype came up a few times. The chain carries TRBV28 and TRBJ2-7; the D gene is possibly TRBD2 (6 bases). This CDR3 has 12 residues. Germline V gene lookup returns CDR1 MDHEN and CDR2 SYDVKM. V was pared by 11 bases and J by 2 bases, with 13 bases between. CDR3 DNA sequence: TGTGCCTGCGGGGACCACCCCTACGAGCAGTACTTC. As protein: CACGDHPYEQYF.

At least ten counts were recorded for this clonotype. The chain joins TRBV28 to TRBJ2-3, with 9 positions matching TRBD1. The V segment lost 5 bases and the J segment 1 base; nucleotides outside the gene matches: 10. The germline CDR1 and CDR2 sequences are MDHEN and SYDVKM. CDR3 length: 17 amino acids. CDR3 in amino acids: CASSKPDRGSGTDTQYF. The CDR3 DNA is TGTGCCAGCAGTAAACCGGACAGGGGATCAGGCACAGATACGCAGTATTTT.

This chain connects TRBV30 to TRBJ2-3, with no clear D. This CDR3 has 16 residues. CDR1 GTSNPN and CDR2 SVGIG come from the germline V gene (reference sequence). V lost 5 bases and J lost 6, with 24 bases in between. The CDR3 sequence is CAWETPGQASSDTQYF. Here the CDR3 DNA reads TGTGCCTGGGAAACTCCTGGGCAGGCCTCAAGTGATACGCAGTATTTT.

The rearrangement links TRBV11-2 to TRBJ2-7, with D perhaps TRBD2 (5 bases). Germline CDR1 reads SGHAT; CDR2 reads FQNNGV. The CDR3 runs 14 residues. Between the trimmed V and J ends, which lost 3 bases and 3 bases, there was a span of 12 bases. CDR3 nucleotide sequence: TGTGCCAGCAGCTTTTCGGTAGGGAGCTACGAGCAGTACTTC. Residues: CASSFSVGSYEQYF.